A selection of T cell receptor beta chains follows, all from one sample in a study of human thymus T cells. The table came from immunoSEQ multiplex PCR; TCRdb's copy has only in-frame clones and leaves some out. Of about 130,000 clones listed, around 94% are singletons. The sequencing input was thymus tissue. Receptors originate from a boy younger than two with a congenital heart defect but otherwise immunologically healthy. CDR3s include the opening cysteine and the closing phenylalanine or tryptophan. The order of the fields is D gene, clone size, CDR3 length, J gene, V gene, CDR3 protein, CDR3 DNA. A D gene is named only where the DNA matches it firmly. A clone size is listed for some rows: how often the clone was seen (once, few, many), or a class if it is expanded.

.	.	15	TRBJ1-1	TRBV6-5	CASSYDHRRDTEAFF	TGTGCCAGCAGTTACGATCATCGACGGGACACTGAAGCTTTCTTT
.	.	12	TRBJ2-5	TRBV7-2	CAARDSQETQYF	TGTGCCGCACGGGATTCCCAAGAGACCCAGTACTTC
.	.	16	TRBJ2-2	TRBV28	CASSKKRFSNTGELFF	TGTGCCAGCAGTAAAAAAAGGTTTTCGAACACCGGGGAGCTGTTTTTT
TRBD2	.	17	TRBJ2-2	TRBV4-2	CASSGERGGIFTGELFF	TGTGCCAGCAGCGGAGAGCGGGGGGGAATCTTCACCGGGGAGCTGTTTTTT
TRBD2	.	15	TRBJ2-1	TRBV28	CASGTSGGEYNEQFF	TGTGCCAGCGGGACTAGCGGGGGGGAGTACAATGAGCAGTTCTTC
.	.	14	TRBJ2-7	TRBV7-6	CASSVSGLSYEQYF	TGTGCCAGCAGCGTTAGCGGTCTCTCCTACGAGCAGTACTTC
TRBD1	.	17	TRBJ2-4	TRBV7-8	CASSLAGQELAKNIQYF	TGTGCCAGCAGCTTAGCCGGACAGGAGCTAGCCAAAAACATTCAGTACTTC
.	.	15	TRBJ1-4	TRBV2	CASSEMRATNEKLFF	TGTGCCAGCAGTGAAATGAGGGCTACTAATGAAAAACTGTTTTTT
.	.	22	TRBJ1-1	TRBV2	CASSEGRVLGAPGAPGNTEAFF	TGTGCCAGCAGTGAAGGAAGGGTGCTTGGGGCCCCTGGGGCTCCAGGGAACACTGAAGCTTTCTTT
TRBD2	.	15	TRBJ2-3	TRBV14	CASSQASGGPDTQYF	TGTGCCAGCAGCCAAGCCAGCGGGGGACCAGATACGCAGTATTTT
TRBD1	.	17	TRBJ2-5	TRBV12-5	CASGLVFRDRGVETQYF	TGTGCTAGTGGTTTGGTATTCCGGGACAGGGGAGTGGAGACCCAGTACTTC
TRBD2	.	12	TRBJ2-3	TRBV4-3	CASGGVTDTQYF	TGCGCCAGCGGGGGGGTCACAGATACGCAGTATTTT
.	.	19	TRBJ2-4	TRBV12-5	CASGLVRGTASLAKNIQYF	TGTGCTAGTGGTTTGGTACGGGGGACAGCTTCACTAGCCAAAAACATTCAGTACTTC
.	.	15	TRBJ1-2	TRBV7-2	CASSLEMGGGGGYTF	TGTGCCAGCAGCTTAGAGATGGGAGGGGGAGGTGGCTACACCTTC
.	.	8	TRBJ1-3	TRBV7-9	CASSAGLF	TGTGCCAGCAGCGCTGGGTTGTTT
TRBD1	once	14	TRBJ1-2	TRBV4-2	CASSQDRGPYGYTF	TGTGCCAGCAGCCAAGACAGGGGGCCCTATGGCTACACCTTC
.	.	14	TRBJ1-1	TRBV11-2	CASSLETYNTEAFF	TGTGCCAGCAGCTTAGAAACCTATAACACTGAAGCTTTCTTT
.	.	12	TRBJ1-2	TRBV2	CASPPVVDRITF	TGTGCCAGCCCCCCGGTGGTCGATCGAATAACCTTC
.	.	14	TRBJ2-7	TRBV5-1	CASRPGTSGYEQYF	TGCGCCAGCAGACCCGGGACGTCTGGCTACGAGCAGTACTTC
.	.	14	TRBJ1-2	TRBV7-2	CASSLEWHDYGYTF	TGTGCCAGCAGCTTAGAGTGGCATGACTATGGCTACACCTTC
.	.	13	TRBJ1-1	TRBV7-9	CASRGALNTEAFF	TGTGCCAGCAGGGGGGCTTTGAACACTGAAGCTTTCTTT
.	.	14	TRBJ1-1	TRBV7-9	CASSLGVPNTEAFF	TGTGCCAGCAGCTTGGGGGTGCCGAACACTGAAGCTTTCTTT
.	.	17	TRBJ2-2	TRBV5-1	CASSKSPGGPNTGELFF	TGCGCCAGCAGCAAGAGCCCCGGGGGGCCGAACACCGGGGAGCTGTTTTTT
.	.	13	TRBJ2-1	TRBV2	CASSGSSYNEQFF	TGTGCCAGCAGCGGCAGCTCCTACAATGAGCAGTTCTTC
.	.	15	TRBJ2-7	TRBV10-3	CAISSPGPPRYEQYF	TGTGCCATCAGTTCTCCGGGACCGCCACGCTACGAGCAGTACTTC
.	.	13	TRBJ2-3	TRBV27	CASSRKGTDTQYF	TGTGCCAGCAGCCGAAAAGGCACAGATACGCAGTATTTT
TRBD1	.	21	TRBJ1-6	TRBV15	CATSRQSGGTGKPSPNSPLHF	TGTGCCACCAGCAGACAATCGGGGGGGACAGGAAAACCCAGCCCTAATTCACCCCTCCACTTT
.	once	15	TRBJ1-6	TRBV5-6	CASSLFARDHSPLHF	TGTGCCAGCAGCTTGTTTGCCAGGGATCATTCACCCCTCCACTTT
TRBD2	.	17	TRBJ2-7	TRBV11-2	CASSSPPRGGGAREQYF	TGTGCCAGCAGCTCCCCCCCGAGGGGCGGGGGGGCGCGGGAGCAGTACTTC
.	.	13	TRBJ1-5	TRBV28	CASHPTSNQPQHF	TGTGCCAGCCATCCTACTAGCAATCAGCCCCAGCATTTT
TRBD1	.	17	TRBJ2-1	TRBV27	CASSPHPTGESYNEQFF	TGTGCCAGCAGTCCTCACCCGACAGGGGAGTCCTACAATGAGCAGTTCTTC
.	.	13	TRBJ1-1	TRBV6-6	CASSSQGTHEAFF	TGTGCCAGCAGTTCACAGGGCACCCATGAAGCTTTCTTT
TRBD2	once	19	TRBJ2-1	TRBV4-2	CASSQIEDLAGGRYNEQFF	TGTGCCAGCAGCCAAATTGAGGATCTAGCGGGGGGGCGTTACAATGAGCAGTTCTTC
.	.	17	TRBJ2-2	TRBV5-1	CASSWVGQGGDTGELFF	TGCGCCAGCAGCTGGGTCGGGCAGGGAGGAGACACCGGGGAGCTGTTTTTT
.	.	20	TRBJ2-5	TRBV4-1	CASSQEGLKRGRMYQETQYF	TGCGCCAGCAGCCAAGAAGGACTCAAAAGGGGCAGAATGTACCAAGAGACCCAGTACTTC
.	few	15	TRBJ1-1	TRBV5-1	CASSLDSGERTEAFF	TGCGCCAGCAGCTTGGATTCCGGTGAGCGCACTGAAGCTTTCTTT
.	.	18	TRBJ2-2	TRBV4-1	CASSQERPLGHSTGELFF	TGCGCCAGCAGCCAAGAAAGACCCCTCGGACATTCCACCGGGGAGCTGTTTTTT
.	.	14	TRBJ1-4	TRBV10-2	CASTTDRLNEKLFF	TGCGCCAGCACCACAGACAGGCTTAATGAAAAACTGTTTTTT
TRBD2	.	15	TRBJ2-1	TRBV28	CASSSGLAGNNEQFF	TGTGCCAGCAGTTCGGGACTAGCGGGGAACAATGAGCAGTTCTTC
TRBD1	.	15	TRBJ2-1	TRBV10-3	CAIRAGTGGRDEQFF	TGTGCCATCAGAGCCGGGACAGGGGGCAGGGATGAGCAGTTCTTC
TRBD1	.	18	TRBJ2-7	TRBV18	CASSPSPEGQPSSYEQYF	TGTGCCAGCTCACCATCGCCCGAGGGACAGCCGAGCTCCTACGAGCAGTACTTC
TRBD2	.	17	TRBJ2-1	TRBV7-9	CASSPRLWRGGYNEQFF	TGTGCCAGCAGCCCACGTCTCTGGCGGGGGGGTTACAATGAGCAGTTCTTC
.	.	15	TRBJ1-5	TRBV28	CASSPPYRENQPQHF	TGTGCCAGCAGTCCTCCCTACAGGGAAAATCAGCCCCAGCATTTT
TRBD1	.	16	TRBJ2-7	TRBV28	CASSSLGTGWKYEQYF	TGTGCCAGCAGTTCCTTAGGGACAGGGTGGAAGTACGAGCAGTACTTC
TRBD2	.	15	TRBJ2-1	TRBV5-5	CASSQGTSGPNEQFF	TGTGCCAGCAGCCAAGGGACTAGCGGGCCCAATGAGCAGTTCTTC
TRBD2	once	16	TRBJ2-5	TRBV5-6	CASSLLRTSGGETQYF	TGTGCCAGCAGCTTGCTGAGGACTAGCGGGGGGGAGACCCAGTACTTC